This T cell receptor (beta chain) was captured in a study of T-cell memory formation after mild COVID-19. Study in general: For the most part, TCR clusters were specific to one donor.

Findings and caveats of the study: Mainly CM and EM harbored the contracting CD4+ clones; mainly EMRA harbored the CD8+ ones.

From the 5' RACE reads, TCRdb called clonotypes with MiXCR, one entry per CDR3 protein. This table has tens of thousands of distinct CDR3 sequences, around 27% appearing once. Trimming took 2 bases from V and 2 from J, leaving 15 bases between them. The CDR3 contains 16 residues. Germline V gene lookup returns CDR1 SGDLS and CDR2 YYNGEE. To note about this clonotype: No antigen is known for it.

The chain links TRBV9 to TRBJ2-3, with D possibly being TRBD1 (7 bases). The source is a man aged 18 to 29 who had mild COVID-19 (a few samples of this study predate the infection). Cell type and time point are not known. Sequences were obtained from PBMCs or a T cell subset sorted from them (not recorded which). Written as DNA, the CDR3 is TGTGCCAGCAGCGTTTATCAGGGGGGCGTCACAGATACGCAGTATTTT. Amino acid sequence: CASSVYQGGVTDTQYF. The entire variable domain, with the rest obtained from reference TRBV9 and TRBJ2-3, is as follows: DSGVTQTPKHLITATGQRVTLRCSPRSGDLSVYWYQQSLDQGLQFLIQYYNGEERAKGNILERFSAQQFPDLHSELNLSSLELGDSALYFCASSVYQGGVTDTQYFGPGTRLTVL.